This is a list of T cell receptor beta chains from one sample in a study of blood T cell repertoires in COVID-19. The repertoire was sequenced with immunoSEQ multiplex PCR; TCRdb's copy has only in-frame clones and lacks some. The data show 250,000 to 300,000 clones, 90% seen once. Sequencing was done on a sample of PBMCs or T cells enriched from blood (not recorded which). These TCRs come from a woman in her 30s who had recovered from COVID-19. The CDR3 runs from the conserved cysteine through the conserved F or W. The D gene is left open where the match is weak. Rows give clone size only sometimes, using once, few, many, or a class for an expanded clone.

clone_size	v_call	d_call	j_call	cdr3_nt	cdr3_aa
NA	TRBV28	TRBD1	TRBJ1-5	TGTGCCAGCAGTTTTGGCAGGGGGCTCGGAAATGGGCGCAATCAGCCCCAGCATTTT	CASSFGRGLGNGRNQPQHF
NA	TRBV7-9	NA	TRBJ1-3	TGTGCCAGCAGCTTGGGCAGTGACACCATATATTTT	CASSLGSDTIYF
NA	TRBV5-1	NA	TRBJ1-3	TGCGCCAGCAGCTGGGGACTTTCCGGAAACACCATATATTTT	CASSWGLSGNTIYF
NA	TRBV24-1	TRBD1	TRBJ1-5	TGTGCCACCAGTGGCCTTGAGGGGGCTCAGCCCCAGCATTTT	CATSGLEGAQPQHF
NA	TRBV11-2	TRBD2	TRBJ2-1	TGTGCCAGCAGCCCAACCGGGACTAGCGGAGGGAATGAGCAGTTCTTC	CASSPTGTSGGNEQFF
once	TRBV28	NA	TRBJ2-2	TGTGCCAGCAGTCAAACAGGGAAGTATAACACCGGGGAGCTGTTTTTT	CASSQTGKYNTGELFF
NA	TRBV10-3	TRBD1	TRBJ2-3	TGTGCCAGCAAAACAGGGGTGGCCGACTACACAGATACGCAGTATTTT	CASKTGVADYTDTQYF
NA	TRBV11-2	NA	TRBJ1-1	TGTGCCAGCAGCCCGGGGGGGAACACTGAAGCTTTCTTT	CASSPGGNTEAFF
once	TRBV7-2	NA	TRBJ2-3	TGTGCCAGCAGCTTAGTAAGCCGCACAGGCCATGGAGATACGCAGTATTTT	CASSLVSRTGHGDTQYF
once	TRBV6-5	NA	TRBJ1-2	TGTGCCAGCGATCACTGGGCCAGGGGCTATGGCTACACCTTC	CASDHWARGYGYTF
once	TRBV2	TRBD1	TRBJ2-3	TGTGCCAGCGTGGGACAGGTTAGCACAGATACGCAGTATTTT	CASVGQVSTDTQYF
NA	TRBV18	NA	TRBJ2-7	TGTGCCAGCTCACCACCGGAAAGACAGGTGCTCGAGCAGTACTTC	CASSPPERQVLEQYF
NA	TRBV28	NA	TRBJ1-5	TGTGCCAGCAGACCCCGGACAGGCAATCAGCCCCAGCATTTT	CASRPRTGNQPQHF
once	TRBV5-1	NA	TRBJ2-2	TGCGCCAGCATGTGGGGACTTAAGACAGCGAACACCGGGGAGCTGTTTTTT	CASMWGLKTANTGELFF
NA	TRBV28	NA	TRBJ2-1	TGTGCCAGCAACCGAAACCAAGCAGGGATATTCTACAATGAGCAGTTCTTC	CASNRNQAGIFYNEQFF
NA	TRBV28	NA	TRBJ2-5	TGTGCCAGCAGCCTTACAGGGATCGGGGAGACCCAGTACTTC	CASSLTGIGETQYF
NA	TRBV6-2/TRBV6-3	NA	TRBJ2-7	TGTGCCAGCAGTTACTCGAATCGGACTCCTTCTACGGAGCAGTACTTC	CASSYSNRTPSTEQYF
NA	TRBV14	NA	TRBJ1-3	TGTGCCAGCAGCCGGCCCACAGGATCCTTCTCTGGAAACACCATATATTTT	CASSRPTGSFSGNTIYF
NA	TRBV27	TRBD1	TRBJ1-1	TGTGCCAGCAGTTTAGGCAGGGGGCGTACTGAAGCTTTCTTT	CASSLGRGRTEAFF
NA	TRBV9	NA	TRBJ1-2	TGTGCCAGCAGCGTAGGTATCAACAGGGACCCCAGCAGTGGCTACACCTTC	CASSVGINRDPSSGYTF
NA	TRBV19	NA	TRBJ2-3	TGTGCCAGTAGTATCTCCCTCAGCACAGATACGCAGTATTTT	CASSISLSTDTQYF
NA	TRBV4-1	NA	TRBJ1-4	TGCGCCAGCAGCCTAGCCCCGGGAGAGCAAAAACTGTTTTTT	CASSLAPGEQKLFF
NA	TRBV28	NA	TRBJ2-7	TGTGCCAGCAGTTTGAGGGCGCAGGGTAGGGACTCTTTGCACGAGCAGTACTTC	CASSLRAQGRDSLHEQYF
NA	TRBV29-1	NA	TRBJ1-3	TGCAGCGTTGTTCGGGACTCTGGAAACACCATATATTTT	CSVVRDSGNTIYF
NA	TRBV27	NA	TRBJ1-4	TGTGCCAGCAGTTTATTGGGGGCGCCGGAAAAACTGTTTTTT	CASSLLGAPEKLFF
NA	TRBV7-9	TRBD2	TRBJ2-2	TGTGCCAGCACCTTCCTAGCGGGAGGAGGCACCGGGGAGCTGTTTTTT	CASTFLAGGGTGELFF
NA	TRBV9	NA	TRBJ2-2	TGTGCCAGCAGCGTAGTAGAGTCCACCGGGGAGCTGTTTTTT	CASSVVESTGELFF
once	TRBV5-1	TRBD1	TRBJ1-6	TGCGCCAGCAGCTTGGGACAGGGGGCGCGGAATTCACCCCTCCACTTT	CASSLGQGARNSPLHF
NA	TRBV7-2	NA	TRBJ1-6	TGTGCCAGCAGCTTAGCCAATAATTCACCCCTCCACTTT	CASSLANNSPLHF
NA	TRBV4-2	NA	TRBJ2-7	TGTGCCAGCAGCCAAGCCCCCGTGGGGCGGGACGACTCCTACGAGCAGTACTTC	CASSQAPVGRDDSYEQYF
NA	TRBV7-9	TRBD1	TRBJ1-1	TGTGCCAGCAACATGTGGGGACAGTTGAACACTGAAGCTTTCTTT	CASNMWGQLNTEAFF
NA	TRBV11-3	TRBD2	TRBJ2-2	TGTGCCAGCAGCTTAGGGCTCTTTGCGGGAGGGCCTAACACCGGGGAGCTGTTTTTT	CASSLGLFAGGPNTGELFF
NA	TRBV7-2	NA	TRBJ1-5	TGTGCCAGCAGCTTAGTTGGCGGTAGGCAGCCCCAGCATTTT	CASSLVGGRQPQHF
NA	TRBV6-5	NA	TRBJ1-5	TGTGCCAGCGGTAGGGGTGGCAATCAGCCCCAGCATTTT	CASGRGGNQPQHF
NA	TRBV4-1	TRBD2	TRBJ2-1	TGCGCCAGCAGGAGCGGGAGCTACAATGAGCAGTTCTTC	CASRSGSYNEQFF
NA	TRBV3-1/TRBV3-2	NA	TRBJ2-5	TGTGCCAGCAGCTCCCCGACGGCGGCAGAGACCCAGTACTTC	CASSSPTAAETQYF
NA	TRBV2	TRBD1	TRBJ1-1	TGTGCCAGCAGCAGGACAGGGAAGACTGAAGCTTTCTTT	CASSRTGKTEAFF
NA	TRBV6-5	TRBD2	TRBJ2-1	TGTGCCAGCAGTTACGGCGGGAGGGCCTACAATGAGCAGTTCTTC	CASSYGGRAYNEQFF
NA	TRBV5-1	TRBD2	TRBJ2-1	TGCGCCAGCAGCTTGGGCGGGAGGCCCGCCTACAATGAGCAGTTCTTC	CASSLGGRPAYNEQFF
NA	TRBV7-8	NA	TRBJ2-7	TGTGCCAGCAGCTTAGCAAGTCTGGCAGGGCGGTCCTACGAGCAGTACTTC	CASSLASLAGRSYEQYF
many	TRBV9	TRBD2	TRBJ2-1	TGTGCCAGCAGCACTGGGACTAGCGGGGCCATTTACAATGAGCAGTTCTTC	CASSTGTSGAIYNEQFF
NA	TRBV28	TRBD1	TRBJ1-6	TGTGCCAGCAGTTTAAGGACAGGGGGAGGGGTCAGTTCACCCCTCCACTTT	CASSLRTGGGVSSPLHF
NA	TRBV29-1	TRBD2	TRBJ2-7	TGCAGCGGGTCCTGGGCGGGAGGGTACGAGCAGTACTTC	CSGSWAGGYEQYF
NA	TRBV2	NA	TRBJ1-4	TGTGCCAGCAGAGAAGATGCGAGGGCTGAAAAACTGTTTTTT	CASREDARAEKLFF
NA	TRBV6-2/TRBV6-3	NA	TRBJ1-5	TGTGCCAGTAGCATAGACAATAGCAATCAGCCCCAGCATTTT	CASSIDNSNQPQHF
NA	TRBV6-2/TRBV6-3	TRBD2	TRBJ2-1	TGTGCCAGCAGTTTCTGGATAGCGGGAATGAACAATGAGCAGTTCTTC	CASSFWIAGMNNEQFF
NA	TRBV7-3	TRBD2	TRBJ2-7	TGTGCCAGCAGCTTGACTAGCGGTAACTACGAGCAGTACTTC	CASSLTSGNYEQYF
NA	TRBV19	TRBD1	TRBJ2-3	TGTGCCAGTAGTAGGGGGACAGGTCTTGTCGAAGATACGCAGTATTTT	CASSRGTGLVEDTQYF
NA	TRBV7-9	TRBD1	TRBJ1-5	TGTGCCAGCAGCTTAGGGACAGGGGGCGGCAATCAGCCCCAGCATTTT	CASSLGTGGGNQPQHF
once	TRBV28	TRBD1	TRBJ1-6	TGTGCCAGCAGTTTAGGGGACAGGGGAAATTCACCCCTCCACTTT	CASSLGDRGNSPLHF
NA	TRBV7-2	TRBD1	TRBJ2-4	TGTGCCAGCAGCCGGGACAGGGATCCCAAAAACATTCAGTACTTC	CASSRDRDPKNIQYF